This T cell receptor (beta chain) is drawn from a study of cytomegalovirus exposure and HLA in healthy donors. Points from the study as a whole: Differences between HLA loci emerged in a later analysis of TCR association rates, with DRB1 most and HLA-C fewest. A few chains tied to CMV proved CMV antigen-specific in vitro. It was 160 or so TCR beta chains that were listed as cytomegalovirus-associated.

PCR used 60 Vbeta primers and 13 Jbeta primers. Clones were sequenced by immunoSEQ multiplex PCR, and TCRdb holds only the in-frame ones, with some missing. The repertoire holds 150,000 to 200,000 clones, with more than 70% as singletons. This clone has more than one count but fewer than ten. Its antigen is not identified. This CDR3 has 14 residues. CDR1 is SGHDT, CDR2 YYEEEE, per germline. The V and J ends lost 0 bases and 4 bases respectively, with 10 bases between them. This clonotype was obtained from a girl between 5 and 17 years old in good health and CMV-seronegative. Sequencing was done on a sample of PBMCs. The rearrangement joins TRBV5-6 to TRBJ2-5; D possibly corresponds to TRBD2 (5 bases). The CDR3 nucleotides read TGTGCCAGCAGCTTGGGGAGGTTGGGAGAGACCCAGTACTTC. Residues: CASSLGRLGETQYF.